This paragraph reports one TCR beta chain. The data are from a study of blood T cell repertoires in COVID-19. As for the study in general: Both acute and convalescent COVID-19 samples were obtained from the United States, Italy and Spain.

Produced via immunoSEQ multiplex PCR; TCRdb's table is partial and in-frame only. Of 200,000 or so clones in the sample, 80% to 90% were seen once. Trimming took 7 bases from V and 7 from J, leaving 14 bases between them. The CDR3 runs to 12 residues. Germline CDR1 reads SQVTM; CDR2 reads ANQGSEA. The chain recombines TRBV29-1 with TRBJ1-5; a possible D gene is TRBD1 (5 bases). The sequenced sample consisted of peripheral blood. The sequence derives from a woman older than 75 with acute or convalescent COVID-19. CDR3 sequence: CSARQGDQPQHF. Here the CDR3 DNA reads TGCAGCGCTCGGCAGGGCGACCAGCCCCAGCATTTT.